These T cell receptor beta chains were read from a single sample in a study of OX40 agonist ivuxolimab in advanced cancers. Measured with immunoSEQ multiplex PCR; TCRdb has only the in-frame clones, and not every one. The sample includes approximately 68,000 clones, approximately 86% seen only once; the top ten take 0.85% to 1%. The material sequenced was CD4+ or CD8+ T cells sorted from blood, taken in a trial of the OX40 agonist ivuxolimab. These receptors originate from an adult with an advanced solid tumor such as melanoma, head and neck, liver or kidney cancer. Both conserved end residues are part of each CDR3. A D gene is named only where the DNA matches it firmly. Clone size appears in some rows only: once, few, many, or a class for an expanded clone.

d_call,j_call,v_call,clone_size,cdr3_aa,cdr3_nt
-,TRBJ1-1,TRBV11-1,-,CASSLGPRAEAFF,TGTGCCAGCAGCTTAGGACCTCGGGCTGAAGCTTTCTTT
-,TRBJ2-5,TRBV2,-,CASSLRLQETQYF,TGTGCCAGCAGCCTGCGGCTCCAAGAGACCCAGTACTTC
TRBD1,TRBJ1-5,TRBV6-5,-,CASSPTGGAQPQHF,TGTGCCAGCAGTCCTACAGGGGGGGCTCAGCCCCAGCATTTT
TRBD1,TRBJ1-5,TRBV7-2,-,CASSETGAGQPQHF,TGTGCCAGCAGCGAAACAGGGGCCGGGCAGCCCCAGCATTTT
-,TRBJ2-1,TRBV4-3,-,CASSSRKSAVPEQFF,TGCGCCAGCAGCTCGAGAAAGAGTGCGGTGCCTGAGCAGTTCTTC
-,TRBJ1-3,TRBV5-8,once,CASSLGISSGNTIYF,TGTGCCAGCAGCCTGGGGATCAGCTCTGGAAACACCATATATTTT
TRBD1,TRBJ2-7,TRBV2,-,CASRNRDRASGEQYF,TGTGCCAGCAGAAACCGGGACAGGGCGTCGGGCGAGCAGTACTTC
TRBD1,TRBJ1-5,TRBV19,once,CASKDRANQPQHF,TGTGCCAGTAAGGACAGGGCAAATCAGCCCCAGCATTTT
-,TRBJ2-7,TRBV5-4,-,CASSYQNEQYF,TGTGCCAGCAGCTATCAGAACGAGCAGTACTTC
TRBD1,TRBJ2-5,TRBV29-1,-,CSVQTGGGGTQYF,TGCAGCGTTCAAACAGGGGGCGGCGGGACCCAGTACTTC
TRBD1,TRBJ2-7,TRBV6-1,-,CASRGGQGYEQYF,TGTGCCAGCAGAGGGGGACAGGGCTACGAGCAGTACTTC
TRBD1,TRBJ1-2,TRBV4-1,once,CASSPTGDRGNYGYTF,TGCGCCAGCAGCCCCACAGGGGACAGGGGGAACTATGGCTACACCTTC
-,TRBJ1-5,TRBV7-2,-,CASSRGQGVQPQHF,TGTGCCAGCTCCAGAGGGCAGGGAGTTCAGCCCCAGCATTTT
TRBD1,TRBJ2-3,TRBV6-6,-,CASSPQGNPTDTQYF,TGTGCCAGCAGTCCACAGGGGAACCCCACAGATACGCAGTATTTT
-,TRBJ1-2,TRBV18,-,CASSPQSGQGPYYGYTF,TGTGCCAGCTCACCACAGAGTGGCCAGGGACCATACTATGGCTACACCTTC
TRBD2,TRBJ2-3,TRBV4-3,-,CASSQDPASGRGYTDTQYF,TGCGCCAGCAGCCAAGATCCGGCTAGCGGGCGGGGGTACACAGATACGCAGTATTTT
-,TRBJ2-5,TRBV25-1,-,CASSDSLGGQETQYF,TGTGCCAGCAGTGATAGTTTGGGGGGACAAGAGACCCAGTACTTC
-,TRBJ1-1,TRBV4-3,-,CASSQRLLDTEAFF,TGCGCCAGCAGCCAACGTTTGCTCGACACTGAAGCTTTCTTT
-,TRBJ2-7,TRBV7-2,-,CASSLARGSYEQYF,TGTGCCAGCAGCTTAGCCCGGGGTTCCTACGAGCAGTACTTC
-,TRBJ2-7,TRBV2,-,CASSEGGLAVQQYF,TGTGCCAGCAGTGAGGGCGGTTTGGCAGTCCAGCAGTACTTC
-,TRBJ2-2,TRBV4-1,-,CASSQPGNTGELFF,TGCGCCAGCAGCCAGCCGGGTAACACCGGGGAGCTGTTTTTT
-,TRBJ2-3,TRBV30,-,CAWNGAGDTQYF,TGTGCCTGGAATGGAGCTGGGGATACGCAGTATTTT
TRBD2,TRBJ2-5,TRBV7-9,once,CASGLAGKETQYF,TGTGCCAGCGGACTAGCGGGAAAAGAGACCCAGTACTTC
-,TRBJ1-2,TRBV5-5,once,CASSYRDYGYTF,TGTGCCAGCAGCTATCGGGACTATGGCTACACCTTC
-,TRBJ2-5,TRBV6-5,-,CASSEDGATQYF,TGTGCCAGCAGTGAAGACGGGGCGACCCAGTACTTC
TRBD1,TRBJ2-2,TRBV7-3,-,CASSQAGGSTGELFF,TGTGCCAGCAGCCAGGCAGGGGGCTCCACCGGGGAGCTGTTTTTT
-,TRBJ2-1,TRBV19,-,CASSSRMASVVVNEQFF,TGTGCCAGTAGTTCCAGAATGGCTAGCGTGGTGGTGAATGAGCAGTTCTTC
-,TRBJ1-2,TRBV28,once,CASIPPSRGGYTF,TGTGCCAGCATTCCCCCGAGCAGGGGTGGCTACACCTTC
-,TRBJ1-3,TRBV6-5,-,CASTQGLSGNTIYF,TGTGCCAGCACTCAGGGGTTATCTGGAAACACCATATATTTT
-,TRBJ1-2,TRBV6-1,-,CASSVEQGIGYTF,TGTGCCAGCAGTGTAGAACAGGGCATTGGCTACACCTTC
TRBD1,TRBJ1-2,TRBV6-6,-,CASSRQGGGYGYTF,TGTGCCAGCAGTCGACAGGGCGGCGGCTATGGCTACACCTTC
-,TRBJ1-3,TRBV5-6,medium-sized,CASTPFGGRSGNTIYF,TGTGCCAGCACCCCTTTTGGGGGCCGCTCTGGAAACACCATATATTTT
-,TRBJ2-2,TRBV7-2,-,CASSRAGTGELFF,TGTGCCAGCAGCCGGGCGGGGACCGGGGAGCTGTTTTTT
-,TRBJ2-5,TRBV7-6,-,CASSLKGGYQETQYF,TGTGCCAGCAGCTTAAAAGGGGGGTACCAAGAGACCCAGTACTTC
TRBD2,TRBJ2-1,TRBV12-5,-,CASGKGLESDEQFF,TGTGCTAGTGGAAAAGGACTAGAATCGGATGAGCAGTTCTTC
-,TRBJ1-1,TRBV30,-,CAYLPGRPPAEAFF,TGTGCCTACCTGCCGGGACGGCCTCCCGCTGAAGCTTTCTTT
-,TRBJ1-3,TRBV5-4,once,CASSLRLLSGNTIYF,TGTGCCAGCAGCTTGCGTCTCCTCTCTGGAAACACCATATATTTT
-,TRBJ2-2,TRBV4-3,-,CASSQEKAGTGELFF,TGCGCCAGCAGCCAAGAAAAGGCGGGCACCGGGGAGCTGTTTTTT
-,TRBJ2-7,TRBV6-1,-,CASAPNSHSYEQYF,TGTGCCAGCGCCCCGAACTCTCACTCCTACGAGCAGTACTTC
-,TRBJ2-2,TRBV5-4,-,CASSLARGSDKGELFF,TGTGCCAGCAGCTTGGCCCGGGGATCGGACAAGGGGGAGCTGTTTTTT
-,TRBJ1-4,TRBV6-1,few,CASSEGGFNEKLFF,TGTGCCAGCAGTGAAGGAGGCTTTAATGAAAAACTGTTTTTT
-,TRBJ2-2,TRBV19,-,CASSNSGGGAGELFF,TGTGCCAGTAGTAACTCAGGAGGGGGGGCCGGGGAGCTGTTTTTT
TRBD2,TRBJ2-7,TRBV6-7,few,CASRGTSGRKQYF,TGTGCCAGCAGGGGGACTAGCGGGAGGAAGCAGTACTTC
-,TRBJ2-1,TRBV6-5,few,CASSRGKQGLFF,TGTGCCAGCAGTAGAGGCAAACAGGGTCTGTTCTTC
-,TRBJ1-1,TRBV7-2,-,CASSLGPGATEAFF,TGTGCCAGCAGCTTAGGTCCAGGGGCCACTGAAGCTTTCTTT